This TCR beta chain was observed in a study of T cells in Graves' hyperthyroidism and ophthalmopathy. This clonotype has only a few counts. Its antigen is not identified. The TCR beta CDR3 regions underwent amplification using RNA transcripts as the source. First-round RT-PCR of the TCR CDR3 relied on the HTBI primer set. TCRdb redid the calling of the multiplex PCR reads with MiXCR, one entry per CDR3 protein. The sample contains some 510,000 distinct CDR3 sequences, 46% of which appear only once. Whole-study findings and limits: Ophthalmopathy prediction by the model preceded onset by a median about 6.8 months.

The germline V gene encodes CDR1 SGHTA and CDR2 FQGNSA. The CDR3 sequence is 12 residues long. Trimming took 5 bases from V and 2 from J, leaving 5 bases between them. The TCR originated in a woman between 18 and 29 years old with Graves' hyperthyroidism. The chain couples TRBV7-2 to TRBJ2-3; D remains unclear. The specimen sequenced was peripheral blood or thyroid tissue (not recorded which). CDR3 region: CASSPNTDTQYF. CDR3 DNA sequence: TGTGCCAGCAGCCCGAACACAGATACGCAGTATTTT.